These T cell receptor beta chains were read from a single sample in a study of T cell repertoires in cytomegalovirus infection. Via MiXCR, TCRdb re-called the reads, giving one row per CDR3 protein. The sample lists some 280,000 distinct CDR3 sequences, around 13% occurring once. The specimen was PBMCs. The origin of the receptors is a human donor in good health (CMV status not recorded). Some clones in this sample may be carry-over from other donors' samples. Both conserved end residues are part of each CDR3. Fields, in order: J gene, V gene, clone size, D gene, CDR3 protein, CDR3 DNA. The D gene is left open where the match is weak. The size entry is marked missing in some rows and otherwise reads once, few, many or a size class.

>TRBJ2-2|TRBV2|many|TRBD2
CASKGAGTSGKRGAGELFF
TGTGCCAGCAAAGGCGCCGGGACTAGCGGGAAGAGGGGCGCCGGGGAGCTGTTTTTT
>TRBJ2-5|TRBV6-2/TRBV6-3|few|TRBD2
CASSALAGQETQYF
TGTGCCAGCAGTGCACTAGCGGGGCAAGAGACCCAGTACTTC
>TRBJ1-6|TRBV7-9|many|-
CASSFGQGGSPLHF
TGTGCCAGCAGCTTTGGGCAGGGTGGTTCACCCCTCCACTTT
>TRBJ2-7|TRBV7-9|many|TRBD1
CASSYTGTAYEQYF
TGTGCCAGCAGCTATACCGGGACAGCCTACGAGCAGTACTTC
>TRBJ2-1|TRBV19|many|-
CASSIDTGLSVSNEQFF
TGTGCCAGTAGTATAGATACGGGACTTAGCGTATCCAATGAGCAGTTCTTC
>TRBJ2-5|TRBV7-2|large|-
CASSLGTQGSPKETQYF
TGTGCCAGCAGCTTAGGCACACAGGGAAGTCCTAAAGAGACCCAGTACTTC
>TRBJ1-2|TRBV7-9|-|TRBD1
CASSLSDRGRWF
TGTGCCAGCAGCTTGTCCGACAGGGGGCGGTGGTTC
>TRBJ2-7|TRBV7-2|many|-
CASSSSASYEQYF
TGTGCCAGCAGCTCCTCGGCTTCCTACGAGCAGTACTTC
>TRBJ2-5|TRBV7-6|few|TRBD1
CASSFSVPGTGVQETQYF
TGTGCCAGCAGCTTTAGCGTACCCGGGACAGGGGTTCAAGAGACCCAGTACTTC
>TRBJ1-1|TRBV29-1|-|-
CSGAGSYGTEAFF
TGCAGCGGGGCAGGGTCGTATGGCACTGAAGCTTTCTTT
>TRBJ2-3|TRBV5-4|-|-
CASSQGRRDTQYF
TGTGCCAGCAGCCAAGGACGTCGGGATACGCAGTATTTT
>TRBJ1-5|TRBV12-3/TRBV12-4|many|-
CASSLQQVEGEQPQHF
TGTGCCAGCAGTTTACAACAGGTGGAAGGTGAGCAGCCCCAGCATTTT
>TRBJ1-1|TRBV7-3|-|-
CASSFDRASTEAFF
TGTGCCAGCAGCTTCGACAGAGCGAGCACTGAAGCTTTCTTT
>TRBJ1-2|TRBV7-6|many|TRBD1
CASSRGQGKGGYTF
TGTGCCAGCAGCAGGGGACAGGGGAAGGGTGGCTACACCTTC
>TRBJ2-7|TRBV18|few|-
CASSPTDYEQYF
TGTGCCAGCTCACCTACGGACTACGAGCAGTACTTC
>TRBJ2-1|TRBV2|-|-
CASKAGESSYNGQFF
TGTGCCAGCAAAGCAGGGGAGTCATCCTACAATGGGCAGTTCTTC
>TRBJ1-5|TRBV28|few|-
CASSAGWGNQPQHF
TGTGCCAGCAGTGCCGGGTGGGGCAATCAGCCCCAGCATTTT
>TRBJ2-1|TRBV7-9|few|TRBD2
CASRGGLSGISYNEQFF
TGTGCCAGCAGGGGCGGGCTTAGCGGGATTTCCTACAATGAGCAGTTCTTC
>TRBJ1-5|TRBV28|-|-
CASSLTQGMTNQPQHF
TGTGCCAGCAGTTTAACCCAGGGGATGACAAATCAGCCCCAGCATTTT
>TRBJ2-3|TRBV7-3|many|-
CASSKMSLVGTDTQYF
TGTGCCAGCAGCAAAATGTCACTAGTTGGCACAGATACGCAGTATTTT
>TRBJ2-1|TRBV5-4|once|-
CASSFGPGNNEQFF
TGTGCCAGCAGCTTCGGGCCCGGCAACAATGAGCAGTTCTTC
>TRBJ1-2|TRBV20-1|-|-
CSARVNVGARGGYTF
TGCAGTGCTAGAGTTAACGTGGGGGCACGGGGTGGCTACACCTTC
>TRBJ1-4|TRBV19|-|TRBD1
CASSLYRGYEKLFF
TGTGCCAGTAGTCTTTACAGGGGGTATGAAAAACTGTTTTTT
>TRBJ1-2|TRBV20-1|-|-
CSARESSGDGYTF
TGCAGTGCTAGAGAATCCAGTGGAGATGGCTACACCTTC
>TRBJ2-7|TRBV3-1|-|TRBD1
CASSPGTGGVEQYF
TGTGCCAGCAGCCCCGGGACAGGGGGCGTCGAGCAGTACTTC
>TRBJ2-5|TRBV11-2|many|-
CASSLDLGLAQETQYF
TGTGCCAGCAGCTTAGATCTGGGGTTGGCCCAAGAGACCCAGTACTTC
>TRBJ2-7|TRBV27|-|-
CASRSLSASYEQYF
TGTGCCAGTAGATCGTTGTCAGCTTCCTACGAGCAGTACTTC
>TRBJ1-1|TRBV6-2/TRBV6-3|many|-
CASTITVNTEAFF
TGTGCCAGCACTATAACAGTGAACACTGAAGCTTTCTTT
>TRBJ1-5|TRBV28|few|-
CASSQSTGRNQPQHF
TGTGCCAGCAGTCAATCCACCGGACGTAATCAGCCCCAGCATTTT
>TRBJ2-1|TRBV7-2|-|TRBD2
CASLGLAGLREQFF
TGTGCCAGCCTGGGGCTAGCGGGCTTGCGGGAGCAGTTCTTC
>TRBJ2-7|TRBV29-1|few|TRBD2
CSATGTSGSPDYEQYF
TGCAGCGCGACCGGGACTAGCGGGAGCCCCGACTACGAGCAGTACTTC
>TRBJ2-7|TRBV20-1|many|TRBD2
CSATGTSGRISYEQYF
TGCAGTGCTACCGGGACTAGCGGGAGGATTTCCTACGAGCAGTACTTC
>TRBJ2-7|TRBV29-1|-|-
CSVEDNQGSYYEQYF
TGCAGCGTTGAAGATAACCAGGGTTCGTATTACGAGCAGTACTTC